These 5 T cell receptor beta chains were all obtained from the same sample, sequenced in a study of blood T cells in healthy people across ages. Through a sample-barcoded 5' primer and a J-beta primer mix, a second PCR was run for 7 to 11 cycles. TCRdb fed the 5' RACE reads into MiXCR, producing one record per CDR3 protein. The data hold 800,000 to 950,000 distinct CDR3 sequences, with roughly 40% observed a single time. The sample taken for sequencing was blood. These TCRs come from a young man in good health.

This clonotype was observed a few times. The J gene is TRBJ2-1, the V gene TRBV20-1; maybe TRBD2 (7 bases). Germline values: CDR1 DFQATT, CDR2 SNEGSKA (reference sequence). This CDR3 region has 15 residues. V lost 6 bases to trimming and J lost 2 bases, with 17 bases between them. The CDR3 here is CSARVPGGAYNEQFF. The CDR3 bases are TGCAGTGCCAGGGTCCCGGGGGGCGCCTACAATGAGCAGTTCTTC.

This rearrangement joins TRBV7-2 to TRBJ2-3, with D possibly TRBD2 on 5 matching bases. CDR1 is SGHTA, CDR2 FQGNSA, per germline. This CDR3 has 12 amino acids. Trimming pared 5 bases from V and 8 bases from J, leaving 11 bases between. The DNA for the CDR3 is TGTGCCAGCAGCCGATCGGACTCTACGCAGTATTTT. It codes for CASSRSDSTQYF.

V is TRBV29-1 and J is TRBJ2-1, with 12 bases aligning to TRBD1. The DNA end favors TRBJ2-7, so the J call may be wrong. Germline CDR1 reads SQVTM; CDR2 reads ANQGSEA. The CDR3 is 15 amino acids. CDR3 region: CSVPGQGAAYNEQYF. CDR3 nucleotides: TGCAGCGTACCGGGACAGGGGGCGGCCTACAATGAGCAGTACTTC.

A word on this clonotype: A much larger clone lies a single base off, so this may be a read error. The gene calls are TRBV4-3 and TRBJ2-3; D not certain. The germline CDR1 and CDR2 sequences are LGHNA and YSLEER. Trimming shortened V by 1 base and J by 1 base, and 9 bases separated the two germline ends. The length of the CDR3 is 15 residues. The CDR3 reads CASSQAGPRTDTQYF. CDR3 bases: TGCGCCAGCAGCCAAGCAGGTCCCCGCACAGATACGCAGTATTTT.

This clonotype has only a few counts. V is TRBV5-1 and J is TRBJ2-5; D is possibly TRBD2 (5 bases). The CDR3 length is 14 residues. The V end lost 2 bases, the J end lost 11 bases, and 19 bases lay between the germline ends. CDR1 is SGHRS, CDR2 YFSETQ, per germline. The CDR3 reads CASSFGTDYNEQYF. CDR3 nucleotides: TGCGCCAGCAGCTTCGGCACAGACTACAATGAGCAGTACTTC. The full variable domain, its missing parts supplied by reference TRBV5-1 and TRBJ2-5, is KAGVTQTPRYLIKTRGQQVTLSCSPISGHRSVSWYQQTPGQGLQFLFEYFSETQRNKGNFPGRFSGRQFSNSRSEMNVSTLELGDSALYLCASSFGTDYNEQYFGPGTRLLVL.